A single sample gave rise to the 10 T cell receptor beta chains below, sequenced in a study of beta chain features in type 1 diabetes. Reverse transcription of all isolated RNA meant that expressed TCRB transcripts were sequenced. Profiling relied on immunoSEQ multiplex PCR, and the TCRdb table lists in-frame clones only, not all of them. The sample lists fewer than 900,000 clones; 17% were seen once. Sequencing was performed on naive CD4+ T cells from blood. These receptors were taken from a woman aged 18-30 years in good health.

V is TRBV28 and J is TRBJ1-2, with a possible D match to TRBD1 (5 bases). The germline V gene encodes CDR1 MDHEN and CDR2 SYDVKM. V lost 6 bases and J lost 7, with 21 bases in between. The CDR3 length is 15 residues. The CDR3 spells CASRTPGGGRGGYTF. CDR3 sequence (DNA): TGTGCCAGCAGAACCCCCGGGGGGGGGAGAGGTGGCTACACCTTC.

This chain connects TRBV28 to TRBJ2-1; D tentatively fits TRBD1 or TRBD2 (6 bases each). The V end lost 3 bases, the J end lost 9 bases, and 12 bases lay between the germline ends. CDR1 and CDR2 (germline): MDHEN, SYDVKM. This CDR3 contains 13 residues. This chain's CDR3 is CASSFPGAGEQFF. CDR3 coding DNA: TGTGCCAGCAGTTTCCCGGGGGCTGGTGAGCAGTTCTTC.

The V call is TRBV7-3, the J call TRBJ2-2; D might be TRBD1 (7 bases). V was cut by 4 bases and J by 4 bases, with 10 bases left in between. From germline, CDR1 is SGHTA and CDR2 FQGTGA. This CDR3 is 14 amino acids long. As DNA, the CDR3 is TGTGCCAGCAGCTGGAGGGACAGCACCGGGGAGCTGTTTTTT. This gives the protein CASSWRDSTGELFF.

The chain recombines TRBV18 with TRBJ2-1, with TRBD2 identical over 7 bases. In germline, CDR1 is KGHSH, CDR2 LQKENI. The CDR3 runs to 17 residues. The V and J ends lost 4 bases and 7 bases, in that order; junction bases with no gene match: 16. In DNA form, the CDR3 reads TGTGCCAGCTCACTTAGACCGCTAGCGGACCCTCGAAATGAGCAGTTCTTC. It codes for CASSLRPLADPRNEQFF.

This sequence joins TRBV7-9 and TRBJ2-7, with D unresolved. Trimming stripped 1 base from V and 13 bases from J, with 14 bases between. CDR1 and CDR2 (germline): SEHNR, FQNEAQ (reference sequence). The CDR3 has 12 residues. CDR3 DNA: TGTGCCAGCAGCTTAGAGGGCTGGGATCTATACTTC. This codes for CASSLEGWDLYF.

A single count supports this clone. J is TRBJ1-6 and V is TRBV7-9, with D unresolved. Per germline, CDR1 SEHNR and CDR2 FQNEAQ (reference sequence). The CDR3 is 14 amino acids. V was shortened by 3 bases and J by 12 bases, with 15 bases between the two germline ends. The CDR3 loop reads CASSLFETWEPLHF. The DNA of the CDR3 is TGTGCCAGCAGCTTGTTTGAGACTTGGGAACCCCTCCACTTT.

V gene TRBV7-3 combines with J gene TRBJ2-3; 9 bases match TRBD2. J lost 2 bases, V lost 2 bases, and 2 bases had no gene match. Germline values: CDR1 SGHTA, CDR2 FQGTGA. The CDR3 contains 15 residues. The CDR3 sequence is CASSLGGRATDTQYF. The DNA for the CDR3 is TGTGCCAGCAGCTTAGGCGGGAGGGCCACAGATACGCAGTATTTT.

The sample holds a few counts of this clone. The chain recombines TRBV7-9 with TRBJ2-2, with 10 positions matching TRBD2. V dropped 2 bases and J dropped 5; count of bases not matched to a gene: 8. Looked up from germline, CDR1 is SEHNR and CDR2 is FQNEAQ (reference sequence). CDR3 size: 17 residues. CDR3 coding DNA: TGTGCCAGCAGCTTAACCGTAGCGGGAGGATGGACCGGGGAGCTGTTTTTT. Its translation is CASSLTVAGGWTGELFF.

V and J are TRBV25-1 and TRBJ2-2, with D hard to call. Trimming pared 5 bases from V and 3 bases from J, leaving 7 bases between. CDR3 size: 13 residues. Germline CDR1 reads MGHDK; CDR2 reads SYGVNS. CDR3 bases: TGTGCCAGCAGTCGATCAGACACCGGGGAGCTGTTTTTT. Protein: CASSRSDTGELFF. Supplemented by reference TRBV25-1 and TRBJ2-2, the full variable domain reads EADIYQTPRYLVIGTGKKITLECSQTMGHDKMYWYQQDPGMELHLIHYSYGVNSTEKGDLSSESTVSRIRTEHFPLTLESARPSHTSQYLCASSRSDTGELFFGEGSRLTVL.

The chain recombines TRBV27 with TRBJ2-1; D unclear. CDR3 length equals 12 residues. Germline lookup yields CDR1 MNHEY and CDR2 SMNVEV (reference sequence). Deletions cut 4 bases from V and 5 bases from J, with 6 bases between. This chain's CDR3 is CASSSRDNEQFF. CDR3 DNA: TGTGCCAGCAGTTCGCGAGACAATGAGCAGTTCTTC.